This T cell receptor beta chain came from a study of OX40 agonist ivuxolimab in advanced cancers. Study overall: Dose-escalation cases comprised hepatocellular carcinoma, melanoma, renal cell or head and neck cancer. Study results and limitations: Blood T cells, both CD4+ and CD8+, expanded clonally by week 6 at 0.1 to 3.0 mg/kg.

There are 16 residues in the CDR3. Germline values: CDR1 MDHEN, CDR2 SYDVKM. V was clipped by 4 bases and J by 0 bases, with 12 bases between them. Sequencing was performed with immunoSEQ multiplex PCR; in TCRdb, only in-frame clones are kept and a portion is missing. Here the sample spans about 64,000 clones, about 89% being singletons. On this clone: The antigen is not known.

The sequence was obtained from an adult with an advanced solid tumor such as melanoma, head and neck, liver or kidney cancer. The V gene is TRBV28, the J gene TRBJ2-2; D might be TRBD1 (5 bases). The starting material was CD4+ or CD8+ T cells sorted from blood, obtained in a trial of the OX40 agonist ivuxolimab. CDR3 nucleotide sequence: TGTGCCAGCAGTTCCGCAGGGTTAGCGAACACCGGGGAGCTGTTTTTT. Translated, it gives CASSSAGLANTGELFF.